A single sample is the source of the 12 T cell receptor beta chains below, sequenced in a study of cytotoxic CD8 clonotypes in ibrutinib-treated CLL. The data were produced by immunoSEQ multiplex PCR, yet TCRdb's version contains in-frame clones alone and is incomplete. The data show about 300,000 clones, under 70% seen once. Sequenced material: PBMCs, taken after 36 months of ibrutinib treatment. Receptor source: a human donor with chronic lymphocytic leukemia.

This clone was detected only a few times. V usage is TRBV5-1 and J usage is TRBJ2-3, with D tentatively TRBD2 (5 bases). There are 13 residues in the CDR3. Trimming removed 2 bases at V and 4 bases at J, with 8 bases between. CDR1 and CDR2 from the germline V gene are SGHRS and YFSETQ. The chain's CDR3 is CASSFGDADTQYF. DNA for the CDR3: TGCGCCAGCAGCTTCGGGGATGCAGATACGCAGTATTTT. The whole variable domain, filled in from reference TRBV5-1 and TRBJ2-3, reads KAGVTQTPRYLIKTRGQQVTLSCSPISGHRSVSWYQQTPGQGLQFLFEYFSETQRNKGNFPGRFSGRQFSNSRSEMNVSTLELGDSALYLCASSFGDADTQYFGPGTRLTVL.

This clone appeared a single time. The J gene is TRBJ2-1, the V gene TRBV7-8, with 7 bases fitting TRBD2. Germline V gene data show CDR1 as SGHVS and CDR2 as FQNEAQ. The CDR3 is 16 residues long. Unmatched junction bases numbered 6, after V lost 4 bases and J lost 0 bases. CDR3 loop: CASSSRLAISYNEQFF. Here the CDR3 DNA reads TGTGCCAGCAGCTCCAGACTAGCCATCTCCTACAATGAGCAGTTCTTC.

The chain joins TRBV10-3 to TRBJ2-2, with D possibly being TRBD1 or TRBD2 (5 bases each). The CDR3 runs 16 residues. Germline V gene data show CDR1 as ENHRY and CDR2 as SYGVKD. Trimming left V 2 bases short and J 2 bases short, with 12 bases between. This chain's CDR3 is CAISEGSGTNTGELFF. CDR3 sequence (DNA): TGTGCCATCAGTGAGGGTTCAGGGACCAACACCGGGGAGCTGTTTTTT.

Written as DNA, the CDR3 is TGCGCCAGCAGCCCAACTCCAGGGGCGGACATTCAGTACTTC. As protein: CASSPTPGADIQYF. The genes are TRBV5-1 and TRBJ2-4; tentative D call: TRBD1 (6 bases). Germline V gene lookup returns CDR1 SGHRS and CDR2 YFSETQ. V lost 4 bases and J 8 bases, leaving 16 bases between the germline ends. The CDR3 spans 14 residues.

Details on this clone: At one of its ends the junction is not consistent with the germline gene, which may arise from a read error. This sequence joins TRBV15 and TRBJ2-7; TRBD1 matches at 7 bases. The CDR3 is 15 amino acids. Germline assignment: CDR1 LNHNV and CDR2 YYDKDF (reference sequence). The DNA for the CDR3 is TGTGCCACTAGCAGAGGTGACAGGGTTGTCTACGAGCAGTACTTC. This encodes CATSRGDRVVYEQYF.

V gene TRBV7-8 combines with J gene TRBJ1-5, with 8 nucleotides matching TRBD1. CDR1 and CDR2 (germline): SGHVS, FQNEAQ. This CDR3 is built from 15 residues. V gave up 5 bases and J gave up 6 bases; unmatched junction bases: 9. CDR3 coding DNA: TGTGCCAGCAGCGAGGACAGGGCTTTCCGTCAGCCCCAGCATTTT. Amino acid sequence: CASSEDRAFRQPQHF.

This rearrangement joins TRBV27 to TRBJ2-2; D is perhaps TRBD2 (6 bases). Germline V gene sequence: CDR1 MNHEY, CDR2 SMNVEV (reference sequence). The CDR3 runs 14 residues. Trimming shortened V by 3 bases and J by 3 bases, and 8 bases separated the two germline ends. CDR3 region: CASSFWRDTGELFF. CDR3 nucleotide sequence: TGTGCCAGCAGTTTTTGGAGGGACACCGGGGAGCTGTTTTTT.

About this clone: An end of the junction differs from the germline gene, which may be a read error. The J gene is TRBJ1-1, the V gene TRBV2, with 8 bases identical to TRBD1. CDR3 length: 12 amino acids. Germline CDR1 and CDR2: SNHLY and FYNNEI. The CDR3 here is CNSGGRWTEAFF. The CDR3 DNA sequence: TGCAATTCAGGGGGCAGGTGGACTGAAGCTTTCTTT.

This chain connects TRBV6-5 to TRBJ2-2, with D perhaps TRBD2 (6 bases). The CDR3 is 14 amino acids. Trimming pared 6 bases from V and 1 base from J, leaving 9 bases between. Per the germline V gene, CDR1 is MNHEY and CDR2 is SVGAGI. CDR3 nucleotide sequence: TGTGCCAGCAGAAAAGCGGGGAACACCGGGGAGCTGTTTTTT. Translating it yields CASRKAGNTGELFF.

The chain links TRBV9 to TRBJ1-1; 8 nucleotides agree with TRBD1. The CDR3 is 15 residues long. The germline V gene has CDR1 SGDLS and CDR2 YYNGEE. After removal of 2 bases from V and 3 bases from J, the junction contained 6 bases not matched to a gene. CDR3 DNA sequence: TGTGCCAGCAGCGTCCCCGCGACAGGGGACACTGAAGCTTTCTTT. Protein product: CASSVPATGDTEAFF. Complete variable domain (other parts from reference TRBV9 and TRBJ1-1): DSGVTQTPKHLITATGQRVTLRCSPRSGDLSVYWYQQSLDQGLQFLIQYYNGEERAKGNILERFSAQQFPDLHSELNLSSLELGDSALYFCASSVPATGDTEAFFGQGTRLTVV.

The J gene is TRBJ2-3, the V gene TRBV19, with a tentative D call TRBD1 (5 bases). V lost 4 bases and J 1 base, leaving 12 bases between the germline ends. Germline-derived CDR1 and CDR2 are LNHDA and SQIVND (reference sequence). The length of the CDR3 is 15 residues. The CDR3 region is CASSSGAQGTDTQYF. The CDR3 DNA is TGTGCCAGTAGTAGTGGGGCGCAAGGCACAGATACGCAGTATTTT.

This chain joins TRBV7-9 and TRBJ2-3, with TRBD2 matching over 7 bases. CDR3 length: 16 amino acids. Germline loops: CDR1 SEHNR, CDR2 FQNEAQ (reference sequence). The J segment lost 3 bases and the V segment lost 1 base, leaving 7 bases of the junction unmatched. The CDR3 nucleotides read TGTGCCAGCAGCTTAGATGGCGGGGGAAAGACAGATACGCAGTATTTT. Encoded protein: CASSLDGGGKTDTQYF.